The clone carrying this T cell receptor (beta chain) was seen more than once but under ten times. Its antigen is currently unknown. The entry originates in a study of OX40 agonist ivuxolimab in advanced cancers. The overall study: Dose-escalation subjects each had hepatocellular carcinoma, melanoma, renal cell or head and neck cancer. Subjects had a mean age of around 60 years, with a range of roughly 23 to 79; around 80% were male. Prior anti-PD-1, anti-PD-L1 or anti-CTLA-4 therapy was allowed; 40% had some.

The V and J ends lost 0 bases and 4 bases respectively, with 15 bases between them. This CDR3 region has 16 residues. Regarding the study as a whole: By week 6 at 0.1 to 3.0 mg/kg, blood CD4+ and CD8+ T cells had expanded clonally.

Generated by immunoSEQ multiplex PCR, the TCRdb table keeps only in-frame clones and is missing some. The sample shows some 15,000 clones, 65% to 90% of them seen only once. The sequencing here drew on CD4+ or CD8+ T cells sorted from blood, taken in a trial of the OX40 agonist ivuxolimab. The chain uses TRBV6-7 and TRBJ1-2, with D perhaps matching TRBD1 (5 bases). TRBV6-7 falls under the ORF class, with uncertain function. The clonotype comes from an adult with an advanced solid tumor such as melanoma, head and neck, liver or kidney cancer. The CDR3 here is CASSYSVPGGTYGYTF. The CDR3 DNA reads as TGTGCCAGCAGTTACTCGGTCCCGGGGGGGACCTATGGCTACACCTTC.